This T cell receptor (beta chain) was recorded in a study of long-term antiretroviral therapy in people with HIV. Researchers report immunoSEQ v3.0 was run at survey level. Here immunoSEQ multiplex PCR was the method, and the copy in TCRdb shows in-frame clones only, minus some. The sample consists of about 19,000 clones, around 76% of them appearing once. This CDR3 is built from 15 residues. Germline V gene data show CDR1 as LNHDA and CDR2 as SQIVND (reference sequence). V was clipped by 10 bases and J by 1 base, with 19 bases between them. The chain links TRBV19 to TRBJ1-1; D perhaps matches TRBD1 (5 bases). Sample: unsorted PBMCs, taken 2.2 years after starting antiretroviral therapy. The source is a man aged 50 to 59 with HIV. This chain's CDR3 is CATTENPGTNTEAFF. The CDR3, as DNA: TGTGCCACCACAGAGAACCCAGGGACGAACACTGAAGCTTTCTTT.